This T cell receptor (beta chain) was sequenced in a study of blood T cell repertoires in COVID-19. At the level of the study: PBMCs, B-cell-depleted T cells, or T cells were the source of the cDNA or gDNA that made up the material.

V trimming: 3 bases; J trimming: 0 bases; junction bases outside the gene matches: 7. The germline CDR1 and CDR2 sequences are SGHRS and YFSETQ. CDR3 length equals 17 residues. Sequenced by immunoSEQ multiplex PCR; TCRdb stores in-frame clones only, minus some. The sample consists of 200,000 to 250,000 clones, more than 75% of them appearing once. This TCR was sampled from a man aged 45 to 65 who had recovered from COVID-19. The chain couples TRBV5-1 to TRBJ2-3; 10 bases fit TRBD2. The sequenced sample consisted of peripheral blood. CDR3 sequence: CASSWRASGGSTDTQYF. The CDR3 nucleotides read TGCGCCAGCAGCTGGAGGGCTAGCGGGGGAAGCACAGATACGCAGTATTTT.